This T cell receptor (beta chain) was profiled in a study of CD8 T cells in ankylosing spondylitis. The germline CDR1 and CDR2 sequences are SGDLS and YYNGEE. With 3 bases clipped from V and 3 bases from J, the junction kept 8 bases outside the gene matches. This CDR3 region has 15 residues. Study-wide findings and caveats: The study identified a TCR beta motif of under ten highly homologous variants that appeared characteristic of ankylosing spondylitis blood. Those disease-linked clones were CD8+; they were also relatively rare in peripheral blood. Reportedly, significant enrichment of disease-linked clones occurred in matched ankylosing spondylitis synovial fluid.

As the method for making TCR beta libraries, quantitative 5'-RACE with molecular barcodes was used. In TCRdb, the 5' RACE reads were re-called with MiXCR into one record per CDR3 protein. The sample includes some 250,000 distinct CDR3 sequences, roughly a quarter of them seen just once. This clonotype has ten or more counts. What it binds is unknown. Sequenced input: blood, either unsorted or a sorted T cell fraction (not recorded which). The receptor's source is a male donor with ankylosing spondylitis or in good health (not recorded which). The chain combines TRBV9 with TRBJ2-5; 7 nucleotides line up with TRBD2. For the CDR3, the DNA is TGTGCCAGCAGCGGAGCCGGGACTACTAAAGAGACCCAGTACTTC. Its protein product is CASSGAGTTKETQYF.